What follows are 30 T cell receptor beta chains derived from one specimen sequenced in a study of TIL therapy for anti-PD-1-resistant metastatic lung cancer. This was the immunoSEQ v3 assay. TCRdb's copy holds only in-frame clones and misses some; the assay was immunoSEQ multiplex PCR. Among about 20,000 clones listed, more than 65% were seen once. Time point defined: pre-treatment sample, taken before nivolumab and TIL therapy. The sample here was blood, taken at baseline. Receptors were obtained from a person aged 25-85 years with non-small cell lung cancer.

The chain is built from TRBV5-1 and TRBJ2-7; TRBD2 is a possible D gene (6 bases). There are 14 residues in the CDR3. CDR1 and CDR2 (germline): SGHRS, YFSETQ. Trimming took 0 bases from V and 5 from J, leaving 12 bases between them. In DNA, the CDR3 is TGCGCCAGCAGCTTGGGGGAGGAATTCCACGAGCAGTACTTC. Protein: CASSLGEEFHEQYF.

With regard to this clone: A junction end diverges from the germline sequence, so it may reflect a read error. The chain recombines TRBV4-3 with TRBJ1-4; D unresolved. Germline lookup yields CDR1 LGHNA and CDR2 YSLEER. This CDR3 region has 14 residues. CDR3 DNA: TGCGCCAGCAGCCAAGCAGGAACTTATGAAAAACTGTTTTTT. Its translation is CASSQAGTYEKLFF.

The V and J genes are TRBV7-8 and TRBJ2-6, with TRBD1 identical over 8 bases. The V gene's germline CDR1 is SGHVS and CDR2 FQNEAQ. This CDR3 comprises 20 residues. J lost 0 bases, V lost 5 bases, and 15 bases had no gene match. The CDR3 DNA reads TGTGCCAGCAGCCAATACCTATGGACAGGGCAATTCTCTGGGGCCAACGTCCTGACTTTC. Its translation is CASSQYLWTGQFSGANVLTF. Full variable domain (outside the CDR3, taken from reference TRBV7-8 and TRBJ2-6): GAGVSQSPRYKVAKRGQDVALRCDPISGHVSLFWYQQALGQGPEFLTYFQNEAQLDKSGLPSDRFFAERPEGSVSTLKIQRTQQEDSAVYLCASSQYLWTGQFSGANVLTFGAGSRLTVL.

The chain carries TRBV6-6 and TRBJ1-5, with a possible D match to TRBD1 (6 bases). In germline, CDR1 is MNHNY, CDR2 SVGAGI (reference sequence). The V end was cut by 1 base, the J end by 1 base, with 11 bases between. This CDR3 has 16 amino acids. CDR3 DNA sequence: TGTGCCAGCAGTTACTTCCCGGGGGCCAGCAATCAGCCCCAGCATTTT. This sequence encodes CASSYFPGASNQPQHF.

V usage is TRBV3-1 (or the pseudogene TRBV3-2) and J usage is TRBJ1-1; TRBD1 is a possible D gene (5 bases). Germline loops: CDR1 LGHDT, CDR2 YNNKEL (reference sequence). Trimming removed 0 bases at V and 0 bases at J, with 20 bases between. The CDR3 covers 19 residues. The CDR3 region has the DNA TGTGCCAGCAGCCAAGATAAGGTTGGGGCCCCTATCCTGAACACTGAAGCTTTCTTT. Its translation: CASSQDKVGAPILNTEAFF.

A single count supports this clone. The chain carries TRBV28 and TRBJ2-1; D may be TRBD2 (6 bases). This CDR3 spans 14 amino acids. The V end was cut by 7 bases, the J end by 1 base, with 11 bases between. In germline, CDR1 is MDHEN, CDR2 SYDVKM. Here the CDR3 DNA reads TGTGCCAGCATTTTTAGCGGTTCCTACAATGAGCAGTTCTTC. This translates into CASIFSGSYNEQFF.

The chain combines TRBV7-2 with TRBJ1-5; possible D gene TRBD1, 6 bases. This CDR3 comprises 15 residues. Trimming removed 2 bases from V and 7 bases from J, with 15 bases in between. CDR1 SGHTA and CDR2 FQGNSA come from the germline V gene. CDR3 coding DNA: TGTGCCAGCAGCTTATCACAGGGACTAGGACAGCCCCAGCATTTT. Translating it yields CASSLSQGLGQPQHF.

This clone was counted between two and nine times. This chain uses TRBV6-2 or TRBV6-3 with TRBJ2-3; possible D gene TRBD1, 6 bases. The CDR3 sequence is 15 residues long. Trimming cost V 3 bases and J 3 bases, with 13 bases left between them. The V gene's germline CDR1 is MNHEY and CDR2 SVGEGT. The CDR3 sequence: CASSYLWQGTDTQYF. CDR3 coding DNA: TGTGCCAGCAGTTATCTTTGGCAGGGGACAGATACGCAGTATTTT.

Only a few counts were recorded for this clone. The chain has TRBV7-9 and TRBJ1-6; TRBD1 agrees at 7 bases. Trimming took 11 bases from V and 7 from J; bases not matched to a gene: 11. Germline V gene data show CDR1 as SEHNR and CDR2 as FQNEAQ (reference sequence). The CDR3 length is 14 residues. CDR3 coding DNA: TGTGCCTCCACAGGGGAAGGTGGGAATTCACCCCTCCACTTT. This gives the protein CASTGEGGNSPLHF.

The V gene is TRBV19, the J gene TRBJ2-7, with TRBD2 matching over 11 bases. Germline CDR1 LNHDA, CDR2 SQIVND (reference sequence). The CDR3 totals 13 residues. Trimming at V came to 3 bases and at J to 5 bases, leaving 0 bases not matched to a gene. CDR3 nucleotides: TGTGCCAGTAGTATGACTAGCGGGAACGAGCAGTACTTC. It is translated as CASSMTSGNEQYF.

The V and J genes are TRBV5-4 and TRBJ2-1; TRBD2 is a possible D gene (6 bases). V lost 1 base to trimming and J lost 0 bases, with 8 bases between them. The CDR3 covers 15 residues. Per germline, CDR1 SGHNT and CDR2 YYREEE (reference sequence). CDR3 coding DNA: TGTGCCAGCAGCTTGAGCGGGTTCTCCTACAATGAGCAGTTCTTC. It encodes CASSLSGFSYNEQFF. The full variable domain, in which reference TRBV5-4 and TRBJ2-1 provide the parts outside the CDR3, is ETGVTQSPTHLIKTRGQQVTLRCSSQSGHNTVSWYQQALGQGPQFIFQYYREEENGRGNFPPRFSGLQFPNYSSELNVNALELDDSALYLCASSLSGFSYNEQFFGPGTRLTVL.

CDR3 coding DNA: TGTGCCAGCAGCTTAGTTCCCATCTTCTACGAGCAGTACTTC. Translation: CASSLVPIFYEQYF. V is TRBV7-8 and J is TRBJ2-7; no reliable D call. Germline lookup yields CDR1 SGHVS and CDR2 FQNEAQ. The CDR3 runs 14 residues. Trimming took off 1 base at V and 3 bases at J, with 10 bases between the two ends. The full variable domain, its missing parts supplied by reference TRBV7-8 and TRBJ2-7, is GAGVSQSPRYKVAKRGQDVALRCDPISGHVSLFWYQQALGQGPEFLTYFQNEAQLDKSGLPSDRFFAERPEGSVSTLKIQRTQQEDSAVYLCASSLVPIFYEQYFGPGTRLTVT.

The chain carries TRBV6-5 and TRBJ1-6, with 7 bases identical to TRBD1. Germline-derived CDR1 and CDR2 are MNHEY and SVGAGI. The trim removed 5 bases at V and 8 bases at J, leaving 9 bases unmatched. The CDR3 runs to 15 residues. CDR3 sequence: CASSTLTGRHSPLHF. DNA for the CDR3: TGTGCCAGCAGTACTCTGACAGGGAGGCATTCACCCCTCCACTTT.

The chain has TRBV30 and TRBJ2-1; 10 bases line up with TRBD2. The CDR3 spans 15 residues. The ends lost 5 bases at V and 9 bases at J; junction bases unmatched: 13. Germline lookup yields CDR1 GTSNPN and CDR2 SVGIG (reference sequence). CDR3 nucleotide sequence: TGTGCCTGGGCAGGAGCGGGAGGGGGGAAGAGTGAGCAGTTCTTC. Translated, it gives CAWAGAGGGKSEQFF.

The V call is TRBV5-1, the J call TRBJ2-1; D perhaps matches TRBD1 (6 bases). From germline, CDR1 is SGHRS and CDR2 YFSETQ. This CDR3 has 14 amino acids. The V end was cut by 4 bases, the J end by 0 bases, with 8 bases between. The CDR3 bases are TGCGCCAGCAGCCCACAGGGCTCCTACAATGAGCAGTTCTTC. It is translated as CASSPQGSYNEQFF.

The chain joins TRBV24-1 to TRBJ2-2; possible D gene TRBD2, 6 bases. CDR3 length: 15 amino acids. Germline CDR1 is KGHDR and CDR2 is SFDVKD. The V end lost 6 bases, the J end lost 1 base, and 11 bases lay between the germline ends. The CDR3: CATSNSGLNTGELFF. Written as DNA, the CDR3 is TGTGCCACCAGTAACAGCGGGCTGAACACCGGGGAGCTGTTTTTT.

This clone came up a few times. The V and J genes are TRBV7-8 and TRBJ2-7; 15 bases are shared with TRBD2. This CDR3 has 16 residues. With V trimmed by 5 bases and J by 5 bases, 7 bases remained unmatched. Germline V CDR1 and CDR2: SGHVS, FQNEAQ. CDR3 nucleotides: TGTGCCAGCAGCCAATGGACTAGCGGGAGGGCCCACGAGCAGTACTTC. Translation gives CASSQWTSGRAHEQYF.

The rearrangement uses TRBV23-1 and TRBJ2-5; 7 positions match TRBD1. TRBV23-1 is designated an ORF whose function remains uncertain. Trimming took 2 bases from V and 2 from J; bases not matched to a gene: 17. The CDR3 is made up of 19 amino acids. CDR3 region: CASSQPAGGSGDSQETQYF. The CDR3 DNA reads TGCGCCAGCAGTCAACCCGCAGGGGGAAGCGGAGACTCTCAAGAGACCCAGTACTTC.

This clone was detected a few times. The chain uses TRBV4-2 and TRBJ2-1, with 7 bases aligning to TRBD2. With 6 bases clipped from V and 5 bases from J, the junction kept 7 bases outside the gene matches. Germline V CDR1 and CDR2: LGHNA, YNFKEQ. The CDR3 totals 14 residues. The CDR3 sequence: CASSKRGGNNEQFF. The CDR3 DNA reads TGTGCCAGCAGTAAGCGGGGAGGGAACAATGAGCAGTTCTTC.

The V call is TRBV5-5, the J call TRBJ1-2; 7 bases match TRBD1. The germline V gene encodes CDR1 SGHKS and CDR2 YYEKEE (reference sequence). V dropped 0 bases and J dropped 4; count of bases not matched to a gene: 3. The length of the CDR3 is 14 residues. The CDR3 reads CASSLGDRGYGYTF. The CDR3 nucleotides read TGTGCCAGCAGCTTGGGGGACAGAGGCTATGGCTACACCTTC.

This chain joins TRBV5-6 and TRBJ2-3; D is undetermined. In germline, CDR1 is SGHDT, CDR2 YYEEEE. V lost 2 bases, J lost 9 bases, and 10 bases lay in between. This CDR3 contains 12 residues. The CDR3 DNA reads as TGTGCCAGCAGCTTCCCCGGAGCAACGCAGTATTTT. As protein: CASSFPGATQYF.

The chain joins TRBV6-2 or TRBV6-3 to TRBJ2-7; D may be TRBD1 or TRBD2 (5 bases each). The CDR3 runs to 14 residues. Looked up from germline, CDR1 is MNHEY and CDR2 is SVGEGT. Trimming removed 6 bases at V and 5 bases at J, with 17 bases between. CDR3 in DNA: TGTGCCAGCAGCCGACCGGGGCGAGACGACGAGCAGTACTTC. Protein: CASSRPGRDDEQYF.

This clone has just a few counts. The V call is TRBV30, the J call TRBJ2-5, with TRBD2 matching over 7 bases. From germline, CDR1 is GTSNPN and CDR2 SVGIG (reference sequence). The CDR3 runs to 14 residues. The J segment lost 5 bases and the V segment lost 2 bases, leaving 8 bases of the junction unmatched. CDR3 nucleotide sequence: TGTGCCTGGAGTATCGGGGCGGGAGCGGAGACCCAGTACTTC. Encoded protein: CAWSIGAGAETQYF.

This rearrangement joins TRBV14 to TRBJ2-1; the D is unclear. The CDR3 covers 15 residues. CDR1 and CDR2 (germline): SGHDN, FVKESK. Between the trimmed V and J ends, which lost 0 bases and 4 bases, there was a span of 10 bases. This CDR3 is CASSQDHGNYNEQFF. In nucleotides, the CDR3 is TGTGCCAGCAGCCAAGATCATGGAAATTACAATGAGCAGTTCTTC. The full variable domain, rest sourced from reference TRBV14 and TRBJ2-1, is EAGVTQFPSHSVIEKGQTVTLRCDPISGHDNLYWYRRVMGKEIKFLLHFVKESKQDESGMPNNRFLAERTGGTYSTLKVQPAELEDSGVYFCASSQDHGNYNEQFFGPGTRLTVL.

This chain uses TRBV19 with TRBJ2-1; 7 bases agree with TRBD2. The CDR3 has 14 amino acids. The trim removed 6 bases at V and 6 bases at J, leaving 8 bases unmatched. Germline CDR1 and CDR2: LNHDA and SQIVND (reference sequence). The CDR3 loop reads CASSRLAAFNEQFF. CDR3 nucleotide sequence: TGTGCCAGTAGCCGGCTAGCGGCGTTCAATGAGCAGTTCTTC.

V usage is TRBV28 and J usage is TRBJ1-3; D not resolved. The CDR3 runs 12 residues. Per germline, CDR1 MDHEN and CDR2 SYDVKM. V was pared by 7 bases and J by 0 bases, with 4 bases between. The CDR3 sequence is CASKSSGNTIYF. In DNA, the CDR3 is TGTGCCAGCAAGAGCTCTGGAAACACCATATATTTT.

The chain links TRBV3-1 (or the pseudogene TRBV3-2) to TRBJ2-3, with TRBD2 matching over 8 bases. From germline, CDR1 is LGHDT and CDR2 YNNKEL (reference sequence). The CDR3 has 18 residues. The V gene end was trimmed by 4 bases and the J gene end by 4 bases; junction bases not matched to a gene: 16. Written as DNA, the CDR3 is TGTGCCAGCAGCCCATACCTATCTCTCGCGGGGGGCGCAGATACGCAGTATTTT. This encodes CASSPYLSLAGGADTQYF.

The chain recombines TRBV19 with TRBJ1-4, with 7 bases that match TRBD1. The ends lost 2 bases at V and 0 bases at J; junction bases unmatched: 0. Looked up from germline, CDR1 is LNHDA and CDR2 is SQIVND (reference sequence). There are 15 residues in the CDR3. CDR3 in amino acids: CASSIQGATNEKLFF. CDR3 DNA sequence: TGTGCCAGTAGTATACAGGGGGCAACTAATGAAAAACTGTTTTTT. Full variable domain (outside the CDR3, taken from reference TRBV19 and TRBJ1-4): DGGITQSPKYLFRKEGQNVTLSCEQNLNHDAMYWYRQDPGQGLRLIYYSQIVNDFQKGDIAEGYSVSREKKESFPLTVTSAQKNPTAFYLCASSIQGATNEKLFFGSGTQLSVL.

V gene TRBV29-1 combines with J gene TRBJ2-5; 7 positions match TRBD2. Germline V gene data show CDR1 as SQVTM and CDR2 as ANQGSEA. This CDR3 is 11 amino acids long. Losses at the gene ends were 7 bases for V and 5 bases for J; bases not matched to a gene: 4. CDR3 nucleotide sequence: TGCAGCGGAGCGGGAAGCGAGACCCAGTACTTC. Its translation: CSGAGSETQYF.

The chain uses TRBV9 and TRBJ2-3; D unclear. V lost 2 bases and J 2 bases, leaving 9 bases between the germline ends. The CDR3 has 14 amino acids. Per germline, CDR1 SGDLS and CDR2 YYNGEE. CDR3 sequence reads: CASSVGTSTDTQYF. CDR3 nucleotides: TGTGCCAGCAGCGTTGGTACCTCCACAGATACGCAGTATTTT. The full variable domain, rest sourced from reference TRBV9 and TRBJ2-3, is DSGVTQTPKHLITATGQRVTLRCSPRSGDLSVYWYQQSLDQGLQFLIQYYNGEERAKGNILERFSAQQFPDLHSELNLSSLELGDSALYFCASSVGTSTDTQYFGPGTRLTVL.